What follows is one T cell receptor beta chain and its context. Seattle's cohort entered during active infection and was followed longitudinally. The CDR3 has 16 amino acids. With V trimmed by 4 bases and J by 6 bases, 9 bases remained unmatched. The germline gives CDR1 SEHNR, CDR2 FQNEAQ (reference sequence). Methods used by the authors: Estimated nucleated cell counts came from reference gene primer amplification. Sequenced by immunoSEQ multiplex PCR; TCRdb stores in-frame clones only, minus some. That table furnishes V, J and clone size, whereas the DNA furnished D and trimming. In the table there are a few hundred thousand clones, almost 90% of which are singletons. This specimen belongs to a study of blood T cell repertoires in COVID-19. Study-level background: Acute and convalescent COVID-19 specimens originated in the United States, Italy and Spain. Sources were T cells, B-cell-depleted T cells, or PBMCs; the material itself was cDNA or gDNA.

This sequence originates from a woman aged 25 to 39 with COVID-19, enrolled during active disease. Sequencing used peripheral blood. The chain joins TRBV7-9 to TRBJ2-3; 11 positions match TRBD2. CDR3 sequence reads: CASSSGLAGVSDTQYF. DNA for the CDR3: TGTGCCAGCAGCTCCGGACTAGCGGGTGTGTCTGATACGCAGTATTTT.